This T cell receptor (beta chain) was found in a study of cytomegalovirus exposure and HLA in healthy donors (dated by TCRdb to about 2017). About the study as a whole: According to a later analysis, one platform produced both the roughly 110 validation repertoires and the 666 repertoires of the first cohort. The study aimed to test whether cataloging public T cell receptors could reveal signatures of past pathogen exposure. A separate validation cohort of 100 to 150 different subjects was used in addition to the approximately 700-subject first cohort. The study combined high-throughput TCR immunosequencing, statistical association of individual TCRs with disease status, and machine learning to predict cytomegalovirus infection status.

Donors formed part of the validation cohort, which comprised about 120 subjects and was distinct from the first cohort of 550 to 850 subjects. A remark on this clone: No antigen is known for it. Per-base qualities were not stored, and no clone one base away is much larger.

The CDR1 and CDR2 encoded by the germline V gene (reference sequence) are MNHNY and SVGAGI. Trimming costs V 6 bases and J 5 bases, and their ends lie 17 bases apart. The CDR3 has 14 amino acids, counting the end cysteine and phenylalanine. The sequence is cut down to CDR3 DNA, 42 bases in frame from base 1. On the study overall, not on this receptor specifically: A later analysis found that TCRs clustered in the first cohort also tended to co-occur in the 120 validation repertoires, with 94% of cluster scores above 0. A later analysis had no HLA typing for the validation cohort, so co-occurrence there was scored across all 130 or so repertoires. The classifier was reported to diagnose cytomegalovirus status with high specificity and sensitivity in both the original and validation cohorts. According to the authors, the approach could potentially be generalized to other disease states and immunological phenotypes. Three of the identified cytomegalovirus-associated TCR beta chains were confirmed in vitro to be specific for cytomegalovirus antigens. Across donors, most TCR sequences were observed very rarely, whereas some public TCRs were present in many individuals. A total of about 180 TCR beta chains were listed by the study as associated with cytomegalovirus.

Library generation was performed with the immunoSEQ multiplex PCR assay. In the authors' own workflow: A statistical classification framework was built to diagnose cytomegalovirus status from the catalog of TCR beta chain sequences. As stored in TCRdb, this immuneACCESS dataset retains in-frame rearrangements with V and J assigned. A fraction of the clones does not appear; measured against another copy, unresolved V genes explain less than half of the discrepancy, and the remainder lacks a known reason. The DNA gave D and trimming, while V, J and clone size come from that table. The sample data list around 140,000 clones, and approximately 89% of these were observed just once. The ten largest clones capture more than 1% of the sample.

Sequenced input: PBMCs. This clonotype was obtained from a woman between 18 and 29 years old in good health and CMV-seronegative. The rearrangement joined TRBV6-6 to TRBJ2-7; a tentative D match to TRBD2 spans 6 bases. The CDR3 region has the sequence CASSGRGAADEQYF. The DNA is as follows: TGTGCCAGCAGCGGACGCGGGGCCGCGGACGAGCAGTACTTC.